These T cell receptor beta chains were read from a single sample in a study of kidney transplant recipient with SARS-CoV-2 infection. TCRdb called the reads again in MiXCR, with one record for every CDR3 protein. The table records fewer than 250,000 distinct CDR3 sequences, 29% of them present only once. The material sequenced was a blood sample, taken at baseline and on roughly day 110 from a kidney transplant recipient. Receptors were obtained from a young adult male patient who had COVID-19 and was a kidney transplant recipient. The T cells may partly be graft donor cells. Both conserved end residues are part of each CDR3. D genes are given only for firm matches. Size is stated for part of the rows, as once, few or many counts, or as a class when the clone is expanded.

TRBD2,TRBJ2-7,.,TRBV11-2,TGTGCCGGCAGCCGGATTAGCGGGAGTAACGAGCAGTACTTC,CAGSRISGSNEQYF
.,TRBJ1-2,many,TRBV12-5,TGTGCTAGTGGTAATGAACGTTTGCAGGGAAAGACCTATGGCTACACCTTC,CASGNERLQGKTYGYTF
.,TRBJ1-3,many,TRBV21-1,TGTGCCAGCAGCAAGGGGAATAAAAACTGCGAGAGAAACACCATATATTTT,CASSKGNKNCERNTIYF
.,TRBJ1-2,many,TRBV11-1,TGTGCCAGCAGCAAGATACTTAAGGCTGGAAAGACCTATGGCTACACCTTC,CASSKILKAGKTYGYTF
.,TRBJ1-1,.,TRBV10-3,TGTGCCATCGGTGAGTCGGAACGTAACACTGAAGCTTTCTTT,CAIGESERNTEAFF
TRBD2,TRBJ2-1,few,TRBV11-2,TGTGCCAGCAGCTTAGGGGTAGCGGGACCACGTTTCTCCTACAATGAGCAGTTCTTC,CASSLGVAGPRFSYNEQFF
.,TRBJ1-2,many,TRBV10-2,TGCGCCAGCAGTGAGTCTACGGACCGGGCCGGCGGCTACACCTTC,CASSESTDRAGGYTF
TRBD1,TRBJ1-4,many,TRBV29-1,TGCAGCGTTCGGAGGGACAGGGGTGAAAAACTGTTTTTT,CSVRRDRGEKLFF
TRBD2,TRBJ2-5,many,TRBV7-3,TGTGCCAGCAGCTTCACGGGAGGGCCGGGAGAGACCCAGTACTTC,CASSFTGGPGETQYF
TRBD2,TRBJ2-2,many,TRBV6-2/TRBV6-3,TGTGCCAGCAGCTATGGGGAGGGGATTGTCACCGGGGAGCTGTTTTTT,CASSYGEGIVTGELFF
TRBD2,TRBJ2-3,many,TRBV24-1,TGTGCCACCAGTCCGGGACTAGCCCCAGATACGCAGTATTTT,CATSPGLAPDTQYF
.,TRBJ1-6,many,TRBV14,TGTGCCAGCAGCCACTCACCTGGGGGCGGGGGCACCGTATCCCTCCACTTT,CASSHSPGGGGTVSLHF
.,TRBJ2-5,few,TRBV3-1,TGTGCCAGCAGCTACAATAGTCCCATTTCTTTCTCTGAGACCCAGTACTTC,CASSYNSPISFSETQYF
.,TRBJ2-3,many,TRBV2,TGTGCCAGCAGTCGGACAGAACCTAGCACAGATACGCAGTATTTT,CASSRTEPSTDTQYF
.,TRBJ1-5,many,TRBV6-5,TGTGCCAGCAACGGGGGGGGCAATCAGCCCCAGCATTTT,CASNGGGNQPQHF
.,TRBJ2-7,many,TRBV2,TGTGCCAGCCACGGGGCGAGGAGCTCCTACGAGCAGTACTTC,CASHGARSSYEQYF
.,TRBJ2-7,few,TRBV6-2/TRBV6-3,TGTGCCAGCAGTCTTAGACGGGGAAGCTACGAGCAGTACTTC,CASSLRRGSYEQYF